The next 11 T cell receptor beta chains were all read from a single sample in a study of T cells in Graves' hyperthyroidism and ophthalmopathy. Amplified TCR beta CDR3 regions derived from RNA transcripts. The TCR CDR3 was amplified in a first-round RT-PCR using the HTBI primer set. MiXCR, run by TCRdb on the multiplex PCR reads, gives a single entry per CDR3 protein. This table has around 97,000 distinct CDR3 sequences, approximately 48% appearing once. The specimen was blood. The receptors stem from a man aged 40-49 years with Graves' hyperthyroidism.

At least ten counts were recorded for this clonotype. This chain uses TRBV11-2 with TRBJ1-1, with no clear D. Trimming cost V 0 bases and J 4 bases, with 6 bases left between them. The CDR3 runs to 13 residues. The germline gives CDR1 SGHAT, CDR2 FQNNGV. The CDR3 is CASSLDLVTEAFF. As DNA, the CDR3 is TGTGCCAGCAGCTTAGATTTGGTCACTGAAGCTTTCTTT.

On this clonotype: One end of the junction varies from germline; a read error may be responsible. This rearrangement joins TRBV12-3 or TRBV12-4 to TRBJ1-5, with 9 bases identical to TRBD1. This CDR3 is 18 amino acids long. The CDR3 nucleotides are TGTGCCAGCAGTTTAAGGACAGGGGCTATAGGGGGCAATCGGCCCCAGCATTTT. It translates to CASSLRTGAIGGNRPQHF.

At least ten counts were recorded for this clonotype. The chain carries TRBV2 and TRBJ2-5; D gene unclear. Germline CDR1 is SNHLY and CDR2 is FYNNEI. The CDR3 extends over 13 amino acids. V lost 2 bases, J lost 5 bases, and 9 bases lay in between. CDR3: CASSERREETQYF. In DNA, the CDR3 is TGTGCCAGCAGTGAACGCAGAGAGGAGACCCAGTACTTC.

Details on this clonotype: Since the CDR3 does not end with the conserved phenylalanine or tryptophan, this likely comes from a read error. The CDR3 loop is CASSVEGSPRDEQYC. The CDR3, as DNA: TGTGCTAGCAGCGTAGAGGGTAGCCCACGGGACGAGCAGTACTGC. This rearrangement joins TRBV9 to TRBJ2-7; TRBD2 is a possible D gene (5 bases). From germline, CDR1 is SGDLS and CDR2 YYNGEE. The CDR3 has 15 amino acids.

This clonotype came up many times. V gene TRBV2 combines with J gene TRBJ1-1; D is unresolved. The CDR3 is made up of 13 amino acids. V lost 7 bases to trimming and J lost 4 bases, with 13 bases between them. Germline V gene data show CDR1 as SNHLY and CDR2 as FYNNEI. The CDR3 sequence: CASTGRDPTEAFF. CDR3 bases: TGTGCCAGCACAGGCCGGGATCCCACTGAAGCTTTCTTT.

This clonotype was observed many times. The chain combines TRBV24-1 with TRBJ1-2, with D possibly matching TRBD1 (6 bases). V was shortened by 5 bases and J by 8 bases, with 23 bases between the two germline ends. The V gene's germline CDR1 is KGHDR and CDR2 SFDVKD. The CDR3 is 16 residues long. The DNA of the CDR3 is TGTGCCACCAGTGGAGGGACACCTAACGCTTTGGAGGGCTACACCTTC. Amino acid sequence: CATSGGTPNALEGYTF.

This clonotype is a singleton in its sample. The gene calls are TRBV7-2 and TRBJ2-5; D perhaps matches TRBD2 (6 bases). Germline loops: CDR1 SGHTA, CDR2 FQGNSA. The CDR3 totals 16 residues. The V and J ends lost 4 bases and 5 bases respectively, with 20 bases between them. CDR3 bases: TGTGCCAGCAGCTCCACTGGAGGGAGAATGTTGGAGACCCAGTACTTC. Its protein product is CASSSTGGRMLETQYF.

V is TRBV9 and J is TRBJ2-3; 7 nucleotides match TRBD2. This CDR3 spans 15 amino acids. The J segment lost 2 bases and the V segment lost 0 bases, leaving 3 bases of the junction unmatched. Per the germline V gene, CDR1 is SGDLS and CDR2 is YYNGEE. The CDR3 DNA is TGTGCCAGCAGCGTAGCGGGGACTAACACAGATACGCAGTATTTT. This gives the protein CASSVAGTNTDTQYF.

This chain uses TRBV7-2 with TRBJ2-1; unclear D gene. Trimming took 5 bases from V and 0 from J, leaving 14 bases between them. The V gene's germline CDR1 is SGHTA and CDR2 FQGNSA. The CDR3 loop spans 16 amino acids. CDR3 amino acids: CASSPSPLCSYNEQFF. CDR3 in DNA: TGTGCCAGCAGCCCCTCCCCACTGTGCTCCTACAATGAGCAGTTCTTC.

The chain links TRBV12-3 or TRBV12-4 to TRBJ1-5; D remains ambiguous. The V end lost 6 bases, the J end lost 14 bases, and 23 bases lay between the germline ends. The CDR3 consists of 14 residues. For the CDR3, the DNA is TGTGCCAGCAGCCCCGGACTAGCGGCACGGCGCGAGCATTTT. Amino acids: CASSPGLAARREHF.

This clonotype came up many times. The V call is TRBV11-3, the J call TRBJ2-7; the D gene is possibly TRBD1 (6 bases). V was clipped by 1 base and J by 5 bases, with 15 bases between them. This CDR3 contains 15 residues. In germline, CDR1 is SGHNT, CDR2 YENEEA. In nucleotides, the CDR3 is TGTGCCAGCAGCTTAGGTTTGGGACACCTGGACGAGCAGTACTTC. It encodes CASSLGLGHLDEQYF. The full variable domain, with the rest looked up from reference TRBV11-3 and TRBJ2-7, is EAGVVQSPRYKIIEKKQPVAFWCNPISGHNTLYWYLQNLGQGPELLIRYENEEAVDDSQLPKDRFSAERLKGVDSTLKIQPAELGDSAVYLCASSLGLGHLDEQYFGPGTRLTVT.